This TCR beta chain derives from a study of control samples from healthy donors and cancer patients. Method: immunoSEQ multiplex PCR; TCRdb's copy keeps in-frame clones and lacks some. The sample lists over 150,000 clones, over 95% occurring once. V lost 0 bases to trimming and J lost 8 bases, with 16 bases between them. This CDR3 contains 15 residues. In germline, CDR1 is KGHSH, CDR2 LQKENI. The source is a woman aged 25 to 45 in good health. This chain links TRBV18 with TRBJ1-2, with D uncertain. The sequenced sample consisted of blood. CDR3 coding DNA: TGTGCCAGCTCACCACCGTCAAAATCGCGATACGGCTACACCTTC. Amino acids: CASSPPSKSRYGYTF. The full variable domain, with the rest looked up from reference TRBV18 and TRBJ1-2, is NAGVMQNPRHLVRRRGQEARLRCSPMKGHSHVYWYRQLPEEGLKFMVYLQKENIIDESGMPKERFSAEFPKEGPSILRIQQVVRGDSAAYFCASSPPSKSRYGYTFGSGTRLTVV.